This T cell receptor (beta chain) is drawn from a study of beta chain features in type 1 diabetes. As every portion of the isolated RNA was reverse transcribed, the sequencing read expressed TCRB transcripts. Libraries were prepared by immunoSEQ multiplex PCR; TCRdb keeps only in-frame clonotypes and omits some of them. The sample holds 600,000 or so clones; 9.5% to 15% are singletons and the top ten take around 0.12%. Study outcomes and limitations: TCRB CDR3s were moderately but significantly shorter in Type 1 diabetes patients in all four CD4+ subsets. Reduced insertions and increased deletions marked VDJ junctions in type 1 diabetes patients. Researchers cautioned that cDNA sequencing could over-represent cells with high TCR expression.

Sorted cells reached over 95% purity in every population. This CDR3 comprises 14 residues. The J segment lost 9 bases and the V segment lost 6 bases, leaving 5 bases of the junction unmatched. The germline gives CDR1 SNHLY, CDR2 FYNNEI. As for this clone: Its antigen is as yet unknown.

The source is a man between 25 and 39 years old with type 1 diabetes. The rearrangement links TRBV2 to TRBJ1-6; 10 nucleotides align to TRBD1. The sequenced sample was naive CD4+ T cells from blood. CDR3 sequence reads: CASRGGTGASPLHF. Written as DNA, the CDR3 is TGTGCCAGCAGAGGGGGGACAGGGGCTTCACCCCTCCACTTT. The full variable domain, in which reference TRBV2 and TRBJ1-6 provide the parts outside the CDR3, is EPEVTQTPSHQVTQMGQEVILRCVPISNHLYFYWYRQILGQKVEFLVSFYNNEISEKSEIFDDQFSVERPDGSNFTLKIRSTKLEDSAMYFCASRGGTGASPLHFGNGTRLTVT.